The clone carrying this TCR beta chain was seen only once. These data originate in a study of cytomegalovirus exposure and HLA in healthy donors. With V trimmed by 7 bases and J by 4 bases, 6 bases remained unmatched. Germline V gene lookup returns CDR1 SNHLY and CDR2 FYNNEI. The CDR3 sequence is 14 residues long. The PCR used 60 Vbeta and 13 Jbeta primers. The data were produced by immunoSEQ multiplex PCR, yet TCRdb's version contains in-frame clones alone and is incomplete. Altogether about 55,000 clones are present, more than 75% being singletons, with the ten largest covering roughly 1.5%. The J gene is TRBJ2-7, the V gene TRBV2; TRBD2 matches at 11 bases. This sequence originates from a female donor in good health and CMV-seronegative. The sequenced sample consisted of PBMCs. The CDR3 spells CASTTSGVGYEQYF. In DNA, the CDR3 is TGTGCCAGCACGACTAGCGGGGTGGGATACGAGCAGTACTTC. Full variable domain (remainder filled in from reference TRBV2 and TRBJ2-7): EPEVTQTPSHQVTQMGQEVILRCVPISNHLYFYWYRQILGQKVEFLVSFYNNEISEKSEIFDDQFSVERPDGSNFTLKIRSTKLEDSAMYFCASTTSGVGYEQYFGPGTRLTVT.